The 20 T cell receptor beta chains presented below share a single source sample, sequenced in a study of T cells in Graves' hyperthyroidism and ophthalmopathy. What was amplified from RNA transcripts were TCR beta CDR3 regions. First-round RT-PCR of the TCR CDR3 relied on the HTBI primer set. TCRdb passed the multiplex PCR reads through MiXCR, listing each CDR3 protein once. In the table there are roughly 570,000 distinct CDR3 sequences, 15% to 18% of which are singletons. The sequenced sample was blood. These receptors were obtained from a woman aged 25 to 45 with Graves' hyperthyroidism.

The genes are TRBV19 and TRBJ2-2; D not certain. From germline, CDR1 is LNHDA and CDR2 SQIVND (reference sequence). CDR3 size: 15 residues. V was trimmed by 7 bases and J by 0 bases, leaving 12 bases between them. CDR3 protein: CASNLPRANTGELFF. DNA of the CDR3: TGTGCCAGTAATCTTCCGAGAGCGAACACCGGGGAGCTGTTTTTT.

The V call is TRBV6-2 or TRBV6-3, the J call TRBJ2-3; 16 bases are shared with TRBD2. The V gene end was trimmed by 0 bases and the J gene end by 3 bases; junction bases not matched to a gene: 0. The CDR3 has 17 residues. Germline V gene data show CDR1 as MNHEY and CDR2 as SVGEGT. Here the CDR3 reads CASSYSGLAGGTDTQYF. CDR3 nucleotides: TGTGCCAGCAGTTACTCGGGACTAGCGGGGGGGACAGATACGCAGTATTTT.

V usage is TRBV6-1 and J usage is TRBJ2-7; 9 bases fit TRBD2. CDR1 is MNHNS, CDR2 SASEGT, per germline. The V segment lost 0 bases and the J segment 7 bases; nucleotides outside the gene matches: 7. This CDR3 has 15 residues. The CDR3 here is CASSEAGLAGNEQYF. The CDR3 nucleotides are TGTGCCAGCAGTGAAGCTGGCCTAGCGGGAAATGAGCAGTACTTC.

The sample holds a few counts of this clonotype. The chain uses TRBV7-2 and TRBJ1-2; 8 bases align to TRBD1. The CDR3 totals 14 residues. Germline trimming cut 2 bases from V and 7 bases from J; bases unmatched to any gene: 6. From germline, CDR1 is SGHTA and CDR2 FQGNSA. The CDR3 nucleotides read TGTGCCAGCAGCTTAAATCAGGGGGCGCTTGGCTACACCTTC. Its protein is CASSLNQGALGYTF.

This clonotype showed up just a few times. The V and J genes are TRBV6-4 and TRBJ1-5; 9 positions match TRBD1. The CDR3 sequence is 16 residues long. Germline V CDR1 and CDR2: MRHNA, SNTAGT. V trimming: 5 bases; J trimming: 1 base; junction bases outside the gene matches: 6. The CDR3 spells CASSPETGGSNQPQHF. CDR3 nucleotides: TGTGCCAGCAGTCCAGAGACAGGGGGAAGCAATCAGCCCCAGCATTTT.

This clonotype has at least ten counts. The chain has TRBV3-1 and TRBJ1-2; D remains ambiguous. Trimming stripped 1 base from V and 4 bases from J, with 7 bases between. This CDR3 region has 13 residues. The germline V gene encodes CDR1 LGHDT and CDR2 YNNKEL (reference sequence). The CDR3 bases are TGTGCCAGCAGCCAAGGGGGTACCTATGGCTACACCTTC. It is translated as CASSQGGTYGYTF.

CDR3 in amino acids: CATSERTAPKFYEQYF. The DNA of the CDR3 is TGTGCCACCAGTGAACGGACGGCGCCCAAATTCTACGAGCAGTACTTC. The chain recombines TRBV24-1 with TRBJ2-7; no firm D call. CDR1 is KGHDR and CDR2 is SFDVKD in the germline V gene. Deletions cut 4 bases from V and 3 bases from J, with 18 bases between. This CDR3 contains 16 residues.

The chain couples TRBV13 to TRBJ2-5, with TRBD2 identical over 9 bases. Germline CDR1 PRHDT, CDR2 FYEKMQ (reference sequence). The V segment lost 3 bases and the J segment 5 bases; nucleotides outside the gene matches: 7. The CDR3 sequence is 15 residues long. The CDR3 protein is CASSFLSGGGETQYF. Here the CDR3 DNA reads TGTGCCAGCAGCTTCCTTAGCGGGGGTGGTGAGACCCAGTACTTC. The whole variable domain, filled in from reference TRBV13 and TRBJ2-5, reads AAGVIQSPRHLIKEKRETATLKCYPIPRHDTVYWYQQGPGQDPQFLISFYEKMQSDKGSIPDRFSAQQFSDYHSELNMSSLELGDSALYFCASSFLSGGGETQYFGPGTRLLVL.

This clonotype was seen ten or more times. The chain uses TRBV15 and TRBJ2-1; D remains unclear. CDR1 and CDR2 from the germline V gene are LNHNV and YYDKDF (reference sequence). This CDR3 region has 17 residues. Trimming removed 4 bases at V and 0 bases at J, with 16 bases between. CDR3 sequence (DNA): TGTGCCACCAGCAACCCTGCGGACGAGATCTCCTACAATGAGCAGTTCTTC. This sequence encodes CATSNPADEISYNEQFF.

This clonotype has only a few counts. The chain joins TRBV4-2 to TRBJ2-1, with D perhaps TRBD2 (6 bases). The CDR3 sequence is 13 residues long. Deletions cut 5 bases from V and 8 bases from J, with 13 bases between. Germline CDR1 and CDR2: LGHNA and YNFKEQ. The CDR3: CASSSRTIYEQFF. The CDR3 DNA follows: TGTGCCAGCAGCTCAAGGACTATCTATGAGCAGTTCTTC.

This clonotype was counted at least ten times. V is TRBV20-1 and J is TRBJ2-1; D is unclear. Germline values: CDR1 DFQATT, CDR2 SNEGSKA (reference sequence). This CDR3 is built from 12 residues. The V gene lost 8 bases and the J gene lost 6 bases, with 14 bases spanning the gap. Written as DNA, the CDR3 is TGCAGTTACACTTCGAGTATCAATGAGCAGTTCTTC. This sequence encodes CSYTSSINEQFF.

This clonotype was observed a few times. The rearrangement uses TRBV12-5 and TRBJ1-1; D is ambiguous. Germline V gene lookup returns CDR1 LGHNT and CDR2 FRNRAP. CDR3 length: 15 residues. Trimming left V 3 bases short and J 2 bases short, with 13 bases between. The DNA of the CDR3 is TGTGCTAGTGGTTTAAGTGGCCTTGGTAACACTGAAGCTTTCTTT. It translates to CASGLSGLGNTEAFF.

This clonotype was seen at least ten times. The rearrangement uses TRBV5-1 and TRBJ2-7; D call uncertain. Germline CDR1 SGHRS, CDR2 YFSETQ. Trimming shortened V by 1 base and J by 5 bases, and 13 bases separated the two germline ends. The CDR3 totals 14 residues. CDR3 in amino acids: CASSLRVGPDEQYF. In DNA, the CDR3 is TGCGCCAGCAGCTTGAGGGTAGGCCCTGACGAGCAGTACTTC.

The sample holds many counts of this clonotype. The V call is TRBV18, the J call TRBJ2-1; D remains unclear. The CDR3 extends over 11 amino acids. Trimming left V 3 bases short and J 8 bases short, with 5 bases between. Per the germline V gene, CDR1 is KGHSH and CDR2 is LQKENI. The CDR3 reads CASSPRYEQFF. In DNA form, the CDR3 reads TGTGCCAGCTCACCGAGGTATGAGCAGTTCTTC.

This clonotype was found many times. The J gene is TRBJ1-1, the V gene TRBV5-1; tentative D call: TRBD1 (5 bases). This CDR3 is 14 amino acids long. The germline V gene encodes CDR1 SGHRS and CDR2 YFSETQ. The ends were cut back, 4 bases at V and 1 base at J, with 11 bases in the middle. The CDR3, as DNA: TGCGCCAGCAGCGGGGGTCTCAAGAACACTGAAGCTTTCTTT. This translates into CASSGGLKNTEAFF.

Ten or more counts support this clonotype. V usage is TRBV24-1 and J usage is TRBJ2-5; 9 bases fit TRBD2. Germline lookup yields CDR1 KGHDR and CDR2 SFDVKD. CDR3 size: 15 residues. J gave up 7 bases and V 4 bases, and 9 bases lay outside the gene matches. This chain's CDR3 is CATSDIAGEAGTQYF. DNA of the CDR3: TGTGCCACCAGTGACATAGCGGGAGAAGCTGGGACCCAGTACTTC.

The sample holds many counts of this clonotype. CDR3 protein: CASSLGQGVEQYF. The CDR3 DNA sequence: TGTGCCAGCAGTTTAGGCCAGGGGGTCGAGCAGTACTTC. The gene calls are TRBV27 and TRBJ2-7, with TRBD1 matching over 7 bases. Germline trimming cut 2 bases from V and 6 bases from J; bases unmatched to any gene: 4. CDR1 MNHEY and CDR2 SMNVEV come from the germline V gene (reference sequence). The CDR3 contains 13 residues.

This clonotype came up a few times. The rearrangement joins TRBV7-9 to TRBJ2-7; D is tentatively TRBD1 or TRBD2 (5 bases each). Trimming took 2 bases from V and 6 from J, leaving 8 bases between them. Germline V CDR1 and CDR2: SEHNR, FQNEAQ (reference sequence). This CDR3 region has 12 residues. The CDR3 is CASSLLGPEQYF. Here the CDR3 DNA reads TGTGCCAGCAGCTTATTGGGACCCGAGCAGTACTTC.

This clonotype came up a few times. V usage is TRBV3-1 and J usage is TRBJ2-4, with D unresolved. V dropped 1 base and J dropped 3 bases, with 10 bases sitting between them. The CDR3 contains 15 residues. The V gene's germline CDR1 is LGHDT and CDR2 YNNKEL (reference sequence). Here the CDR3 reads CASSQASTLKNIQYF. The CDR3 nucleotides are TGTGCCAGCAGCCAAGCGTCGACCCTCAAAAACATTCAGTACTTC.

This clonotype was detected many times. The rearrangement links TRBV7-3 to TRBJ2-3; D unresolved. The germline V and J ends were trimmed by 3 bases and 4 bases, with 5 bases remaining between them. Germline CDR1 reads SGHTA; CDR2 reads FQGTGA. This CDR3 comprises 12 residues. The CDR3 here is CASSFGADTQYF. For the CDR3, the DNA is TGTGCCAGCAGCTTCGGCGCAGATACGCAGTATTTT.